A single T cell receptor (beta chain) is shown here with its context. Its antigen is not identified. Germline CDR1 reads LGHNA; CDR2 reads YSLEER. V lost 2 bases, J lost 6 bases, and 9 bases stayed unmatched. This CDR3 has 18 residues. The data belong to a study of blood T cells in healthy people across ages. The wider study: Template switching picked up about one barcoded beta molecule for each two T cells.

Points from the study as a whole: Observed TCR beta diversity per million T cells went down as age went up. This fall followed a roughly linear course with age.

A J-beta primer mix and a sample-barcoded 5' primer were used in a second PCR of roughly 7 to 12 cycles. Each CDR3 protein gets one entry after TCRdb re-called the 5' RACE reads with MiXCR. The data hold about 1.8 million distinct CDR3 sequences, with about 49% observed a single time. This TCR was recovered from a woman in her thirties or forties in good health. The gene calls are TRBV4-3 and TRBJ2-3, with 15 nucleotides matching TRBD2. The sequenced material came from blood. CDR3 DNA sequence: TGCGCCAGCAGCCAATCGGCCGGGACTAGCGGGGGGTGGGATACGCAGTATTTT. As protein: CASSQSAGTSGGWDTQYF.